These 11 T cell receptor beta chains share one sample of origin, sequenced in a study of blood T cell repertoires in COVID-19. Libraries were prepared by immunoSEQ multiplex PCR; TCRdb keeps only in-frame clonotypes and omits some of them. The profile covers 150,000 or so clones, with around 87% appearing a single time and around 15% taken by the ten largest. The sequenced sample consisted of peripheral blood. Receptors originate from a man between 18 and 29 years old with COVID-19, enrolled during active disease.

This rearrangement joins TRBV2 to TRBJ2-3; no reliable D call. The CDR3 covers 16 residues. Germline CDR1 and CDR2: SNHLY and FYNNEI. V gave up 6 bases and J gave up 6 bases, with 22 bases separating them. The CDR3 coding sequence is TGTGCCAGCAGGGCCCTCCTAGAAAGCAATAAGGATACGCAGTATTTT. It is translated as CASRALLESNKDTQYF.

This clone was detected only a few times. The V call is TRBV6-2 or TRBV6-3, the J call TRBJ2-7, with TRBD2 matching over 9 bases. CDR3 length equals 15 residues. The V and J ends lost 3 bases and 1 base, in that order; junction bases with no gene match: 4. Germline CDR1 is MNHEY and CDR2 is SVGEGT. The CDR3 bases are TGTGCCAGCAGTTATGGGCTAGCGGGATCCTACGAGCAGTACTTC. It codes for CASSYGLAGSYEQYF.

The V call is TRBV5-1, the J call TRBJ2-2, with 7 bases matching TRBD1. V shed 4 bases and J 6 bases; nucleotides not matched to a gene: 15. The CDR3 consists of 17 residues. Germline CDR1 is SGHRS and CDR2 is YFSETQ. The DNA for the CDR3 is TGCGCCAGCAGCCGAGAGCGCACAGGGGTGAGGGCCGGGGAGCTGTTTTTT. This encodes CASSRERTGVRAGELFF.

The V gene is TRBV7-2, the J gene TRBJ2-3; 7 bases fit TRBD2. The CDR3 contains 16 residues. The V gene's germline CDR1 is SGHTA and CDR2 FQGNSA. The V and J ends lost 1 base and 2 bases, in that order; junction bases with no gene match: 6. The CDR3 DNA is TGTGCCAGCAGCTTAGGGTGGGCGGGAGTCACAGATACGCAGTATTTT. It encodes CASSLGWAGVTDTQYF.

The V gene is TRBV6-5, the J gene TRBJ1-2; 8 positions agree with TRBD1. The J segment lost 4 bases and the V segment lost 3 bases, leaving 7 bases of the junction unmatched. The CDR3 length is 15 residues. Germline assignment: CDR1 MNHEY and CDR2 SVGAGI. This CDR3 is CASSYSGTGGYGYTF. The CDR3 DNA follows: TGTGCCAGCAGTTATTCCGGGACAGGAGGCTATGGCTACACCTTC.

This clone was picked up a small number of times. The chain uses TRBV2 and TRBJ2-1; 9 nucleotides agree with TRBD2. The J segment lost 0 bases and the V segment lost 0 bases, leaving 6 bases of the junction unmatched. In germline, CDR1 is SNHLY, CDR2 FYNNEI. This CDR3 is 18 amino acids long. DNA for the CDR3: TGTGCCAGCAGTGAAGCGGGTCGACTAGCGGCCTCCTACAATGAGCAGTTCTTC. Amino acid sequence: CASSEAGRLAASYNEQFF.

The chain uses TRBV6-2 or TRBV6-3 and TRBJ1-2; D is unclear. CDR1 is MNHEY, CDR2 SVGEGT, per germline. Trimming cost V 0 bases and J 6 bases, with 17 bases left between them. CDR3 size: 16 residues. This chain's CDR3 is CASSYSIKSMRDGYTF. The CDR3 DNA sequence: TGTGCCAGCAGTTACTCGATTAAAAGTATGAGGGATGGCTACACCTTC.

J is TRBJ1-6 and V is TRBV11-3; the D is unclear. CDR1 and CDR2 (germline): SGHNT, YENEEA. Trimming took 0 bases from V and 10 from J, leaving 7 bases between them. This CDR3 is 13 amino acids long. The CDR3 DNA reads as TGTGCCAGCAGCTTAGATTACAACTCACCCCTCCACTTT. Translating gives CASSLDYNSPLHF.

V usage is TRBV7-8 and J usage is TRBJ1-6; 7 bases match TRBD1. Unmatched junction bases numbered 13, after V lost 5 bases and J lost 15 bases. This CDR3 has 14 residues. CDR1 and CDR2 from the germline V gene are SGHVS and FQNEAQ. The CDR3 region is CASSRYVTGDFLHF. In nucleotides, the CDR3 is TGTGCCAGCAGCCGATACGTCACAGGGGATTTCCTCCACTTT.

This clone was recorded only once. The chain carries TRBV25-1 and TRBJ1-4; 8 nucleotides match TRBD1. Trimming at V came to 5 bases and at J to 7 bases, leaving 6 bases not matched to a gene. The length of the CDR3 is 14 residues. Germline-derived CDR1 and CDR2 are MGHDK and SYGVNS. The CDR3 here is CASSSDRVREKLFF. In DNA, the CDR3 is TGTGCCAGCAGTTCGGACAGGGTCCGTGAAAAACTGTTTTTT.

V usage is TRBV5-5 and J usage is TRBJ1-1; D uncertain. The length of the CDR3 is 13 residues. V lost 4 bases, J lost 7 bases, and 14 bases lay in between. Germline V gene lookup returns CDR1 SGHKS and CDR2 YYEKEE (reference sequence). Written as DNA, the CDR3 is TGTGCCAGCAGCAAGGTCAACAGCCTTGAAGCTTTCTTT. Amino acids: CASSKVNSLEAFF.